This record concerns one T cell receptor beta chain sequence. Its antigen remains unknown. Germline values: CDR1 MNHEY, CDR2 SMNVEV (reference sequence). The CDR3 spans 14 residues. The germline V and J ends were trimmed by 5 bases and 4 bases, with 12 bases remaining between them. This sample is drawn from a study of post-analysis software for immune sequencing data. Points from the study as a whole: In patients, about 5 TRBV segments were more frequent than in controls, with TRBV5-6, TRBV5-1 and TRBV20-1 among them. Normalized Chao1 diversity was significantly lower in multiple sclerosis patients than in controls.

Unique molecular identifiers were carried by the TCR beta cDNA libraries. TCRdb recomputed calls from the PCR reads with MiXCR, one row per CDR3 protein. The table shows hundreds of thousands of distinct CDR3 sequences, with less than 40% occurring only once. The source is a girl under 18 with multiple sclerosis. The chain joins TRBV27 to TRBJ1-3; D gene unclear. The sample taken for sequencing was blood. The CDR3 bases are TGTGCCAGCAGTGCCGGACTGACAGGAAACACCATATATTTT. Amino acids: CASSAGLTGNTIYF.